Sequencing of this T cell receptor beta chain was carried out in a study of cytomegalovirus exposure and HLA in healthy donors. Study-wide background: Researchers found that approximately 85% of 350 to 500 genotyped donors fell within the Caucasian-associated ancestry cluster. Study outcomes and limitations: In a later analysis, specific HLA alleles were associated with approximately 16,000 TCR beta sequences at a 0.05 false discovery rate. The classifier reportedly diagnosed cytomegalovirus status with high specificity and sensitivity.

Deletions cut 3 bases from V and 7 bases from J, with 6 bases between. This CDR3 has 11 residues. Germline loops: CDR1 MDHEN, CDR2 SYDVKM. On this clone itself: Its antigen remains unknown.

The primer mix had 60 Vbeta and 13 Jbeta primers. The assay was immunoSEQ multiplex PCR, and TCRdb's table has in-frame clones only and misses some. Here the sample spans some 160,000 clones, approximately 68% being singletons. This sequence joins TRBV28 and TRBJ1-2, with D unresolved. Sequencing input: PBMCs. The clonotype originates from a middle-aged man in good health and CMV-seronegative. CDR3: CASSFPLGYTF. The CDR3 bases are TGTGCCAGCAGTTTTCCCCTTGGCTACACCTTC.